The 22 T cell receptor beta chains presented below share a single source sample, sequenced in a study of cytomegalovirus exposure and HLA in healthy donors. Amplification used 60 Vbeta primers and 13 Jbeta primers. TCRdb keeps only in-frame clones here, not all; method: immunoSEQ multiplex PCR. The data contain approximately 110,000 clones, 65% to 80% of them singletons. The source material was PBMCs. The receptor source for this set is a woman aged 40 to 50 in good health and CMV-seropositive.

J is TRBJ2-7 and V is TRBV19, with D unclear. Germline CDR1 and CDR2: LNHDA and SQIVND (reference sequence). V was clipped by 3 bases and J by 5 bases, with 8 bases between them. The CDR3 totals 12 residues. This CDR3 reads CASSIGLHEQYF. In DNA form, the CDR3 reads TGTGCCAGTAGTATTGGGCTCCACGAGCAGTACTTC.

The CDR3: CASSPWVGGVREKLFF. The CDR3 region has the DNA TGTGCCAGCAGTCCCTGGGTCGGGGGGGTTAGGGAAAAACTGTTTTTT. This chain links TRBV28 with TRBJ1-4; D perhaps matches TRBD1 (5 bases). Germline CDR1 reads MDHEN; CDR2 reads SYDVKM. The CDR3 consists of 16 residues. The ends were cut back, 5 bases at V and 8 bases at J, with 21 bases in the middle.

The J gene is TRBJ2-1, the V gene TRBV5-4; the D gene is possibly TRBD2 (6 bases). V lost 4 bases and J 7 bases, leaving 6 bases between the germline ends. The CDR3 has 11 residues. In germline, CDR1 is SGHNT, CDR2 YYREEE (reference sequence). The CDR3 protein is CASSGGNEQFF. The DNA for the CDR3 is TGTGCCAGCAGCGGGGGGAATGAGCAGTTCTTC. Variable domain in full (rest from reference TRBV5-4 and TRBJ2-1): ETGVTQSPTHLIKTRGQQVTLRCSSQSGHNTVSWYQQALGQGPQFIFQYYREEENGRGNFPPRFSGLQFPNYSSELNVNALELDDSALYLCASSGGNEQFFGPGTRLTVL.

CDR3 protein: CSVEWAGDSTDTQYF. The CDR3 DNA reads TGCAGCGTTGAATGGGCAGGGGATAGCACAGATACGCAGTATTTT. The chain couples TRBV29-1 to TRBJ2-3; possible D gene TRBD1, 6 bases. Per the germline V gene, CDR1 is SQVTM and CDR2 is ANQGSEA. V was shortened by 2 bases and J by 0 bases, with 12 bases between the two germline ends. This CDR3 has 15 amino acids.

The CDR3 loop is CASSDGGIYEQYF. In DNA, the CDR3 is TGTGCCAGCAGTGACGGCGGGATCTACGAGCAGTACTTC. The genes are TRBV6-4 and TRBJ2-7; tentatively, D is TRBD2 (6 bases). CDR3 size: 13 residues. Trimming shortened V by 2 bases and J by 3 bases, and 8 bases separated the two germline ends. The germline V gene encodes CDR1 MRHNA and CDR2 SNTAGT.

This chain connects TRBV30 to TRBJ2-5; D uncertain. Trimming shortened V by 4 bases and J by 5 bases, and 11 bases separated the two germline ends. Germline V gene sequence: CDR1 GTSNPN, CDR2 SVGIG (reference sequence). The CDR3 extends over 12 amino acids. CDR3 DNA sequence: TGTGCCTGGAAAGAAAACGGGGAGACCCAGTACTTC. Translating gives CAWKENGETQYF.

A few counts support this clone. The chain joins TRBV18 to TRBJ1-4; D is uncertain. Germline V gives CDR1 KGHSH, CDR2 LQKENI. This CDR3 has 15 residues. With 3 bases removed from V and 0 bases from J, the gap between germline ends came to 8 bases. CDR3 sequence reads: CASSPNRATNEKLFF. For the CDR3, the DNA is TGTGCCAGCTCACCTAACAGAGCAACTAATGAAAAACTGTTTTTT.

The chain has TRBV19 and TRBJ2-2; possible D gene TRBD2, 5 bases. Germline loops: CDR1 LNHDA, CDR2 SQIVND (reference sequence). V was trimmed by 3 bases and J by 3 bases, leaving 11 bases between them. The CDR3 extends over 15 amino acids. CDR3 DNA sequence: TGTGCCAGTAGTATGAGGGCTAGGGACACCGGGGAGCTGTTTTTT. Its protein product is CASSMRARDTGELFF.

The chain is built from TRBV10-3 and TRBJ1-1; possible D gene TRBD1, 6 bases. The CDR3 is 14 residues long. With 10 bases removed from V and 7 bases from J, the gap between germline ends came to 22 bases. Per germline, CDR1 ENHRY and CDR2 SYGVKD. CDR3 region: CATRIRTETVEAFF. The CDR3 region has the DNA TGTGCCACCAGAATCCGGACAGAGACTGTTGAAGCTTTCTTT.

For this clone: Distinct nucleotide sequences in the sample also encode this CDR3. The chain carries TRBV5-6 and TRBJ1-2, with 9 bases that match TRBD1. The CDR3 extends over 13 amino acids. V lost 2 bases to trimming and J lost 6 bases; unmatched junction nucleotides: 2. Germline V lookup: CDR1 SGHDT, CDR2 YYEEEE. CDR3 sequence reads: CASSLQGADGYTF. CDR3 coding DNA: TGTGCCAGCAGCTTACAGGGGGCGGATGGCTACACCTTC.

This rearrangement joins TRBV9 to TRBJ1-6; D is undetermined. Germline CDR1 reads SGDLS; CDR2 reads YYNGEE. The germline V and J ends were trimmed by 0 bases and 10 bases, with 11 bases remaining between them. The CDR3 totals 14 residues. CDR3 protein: CASSVGQLRSPLHF. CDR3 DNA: TGTGCCAGCAGCGTAGGGCAGTTGAGGTCACCCCTCCACTTT.

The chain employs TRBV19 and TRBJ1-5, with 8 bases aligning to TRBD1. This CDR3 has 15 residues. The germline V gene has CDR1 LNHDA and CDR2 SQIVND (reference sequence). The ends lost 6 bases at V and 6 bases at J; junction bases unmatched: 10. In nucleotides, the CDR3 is TGTGCCAGTAGGGACAGGGTTTTGTCGGGTCAGCCCCAGCATTTT. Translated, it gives CASRDRVLSGQPQHF.

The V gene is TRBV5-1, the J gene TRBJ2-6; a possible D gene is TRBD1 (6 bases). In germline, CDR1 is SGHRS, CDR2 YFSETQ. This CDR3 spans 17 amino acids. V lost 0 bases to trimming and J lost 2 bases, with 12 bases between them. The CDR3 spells CASSLEGGRTGANVLTF. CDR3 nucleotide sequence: TGCGCCAGCAGCTTGGAAGGGGGTAGGACTGGGGCCAACGTCCTGACTTTC.

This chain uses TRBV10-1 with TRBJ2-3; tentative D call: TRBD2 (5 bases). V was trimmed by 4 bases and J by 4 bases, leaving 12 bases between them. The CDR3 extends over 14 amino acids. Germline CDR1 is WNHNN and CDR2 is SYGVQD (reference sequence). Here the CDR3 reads CASSVGLGADTQYF. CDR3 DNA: TGCGCCAGCAGTGTTGGGCTCGGGGCAGATACGCAGTATTTT.

The CDR3 DNA is TGTGCCACCAGCCAACCGGGACTAGGAGATACGCAGTATTTT. Protein product: CATSQPGLGDTQYF. V usage is TRBV15 and J usage is TRBJ2-3; 8 nucleotides agree with TRBD2. J was trimmed by 5 bases and V by 5 bases; bases with no gene match: 6. The CDR3 length is 14 residues. The germline gives CDR1 LNHNV, CDR2 YYDKDF (reference sequence).

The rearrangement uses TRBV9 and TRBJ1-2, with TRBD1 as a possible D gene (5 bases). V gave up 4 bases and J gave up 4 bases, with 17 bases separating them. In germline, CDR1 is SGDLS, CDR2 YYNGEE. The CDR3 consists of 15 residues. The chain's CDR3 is CASSPTTGRGYGYTF. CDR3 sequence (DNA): TGTGCCAGCAGCCCGACCACGGGGAGGGGCTATGGCTACACCTTC.

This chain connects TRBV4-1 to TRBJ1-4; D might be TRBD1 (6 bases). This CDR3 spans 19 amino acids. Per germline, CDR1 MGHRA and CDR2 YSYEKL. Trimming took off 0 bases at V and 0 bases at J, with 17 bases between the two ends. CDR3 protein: CASSQEGQGIRATNEKLFF. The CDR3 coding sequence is TGCGCCAGCAGCCAAGAAGGGCAGGGGATAAGAGCAACTAATGAAAAACTGTTTTTT.

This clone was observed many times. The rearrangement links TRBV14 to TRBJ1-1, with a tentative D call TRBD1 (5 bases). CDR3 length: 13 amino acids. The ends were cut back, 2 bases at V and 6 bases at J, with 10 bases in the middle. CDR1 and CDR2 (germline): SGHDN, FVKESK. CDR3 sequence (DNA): TGTGCCAGCAGCCAACAGGGAAGATCTGAAGCTTTCTTT. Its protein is CASSQQGRSEAFF.

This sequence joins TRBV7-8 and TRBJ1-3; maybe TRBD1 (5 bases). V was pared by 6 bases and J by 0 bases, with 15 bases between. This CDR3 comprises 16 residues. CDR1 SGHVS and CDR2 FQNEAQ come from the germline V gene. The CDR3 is CASRTTGGFSGNTIYF. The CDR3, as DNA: TGTGCCAGCAGAACGACGGGGGGTTTCTCTGGAAACACCATATATTTT.

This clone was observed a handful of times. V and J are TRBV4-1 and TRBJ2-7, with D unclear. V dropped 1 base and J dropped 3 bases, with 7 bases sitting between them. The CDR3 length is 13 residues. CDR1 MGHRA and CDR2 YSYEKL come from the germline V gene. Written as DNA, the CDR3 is TGCGCCAGCAGCCAAGGACTTAGCTACGAGCAGTACTTC. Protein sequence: CASSQGLSYEQYF.

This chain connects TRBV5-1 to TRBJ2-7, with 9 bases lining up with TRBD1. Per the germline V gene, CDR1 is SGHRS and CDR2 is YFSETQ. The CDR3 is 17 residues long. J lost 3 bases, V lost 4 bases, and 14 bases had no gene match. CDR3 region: CASSPDPLDRGSYEQYF. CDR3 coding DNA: TGCGCCAGCAGCCCAGATCCCTTGGACAGGGGTAGCTACGAGCAGTACTTC.

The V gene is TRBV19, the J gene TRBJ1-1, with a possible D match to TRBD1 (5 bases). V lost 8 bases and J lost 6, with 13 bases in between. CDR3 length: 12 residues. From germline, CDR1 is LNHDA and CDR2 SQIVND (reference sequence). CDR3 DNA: TGTGCCAGTTACCGATCGACAGCTGAAGCTTTCTTT. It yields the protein CASYRSTAEAFF.